The sequence of this TCR beta chain was determined in a study of beta chain features in type 1 diabetes. Findings and limits, study-wide: Sampled from patients, naive, central memory and Treg TCRB repertoires appeared more similar than those sampled from healthy donors. When Type 1 diabetes patients were examined, their TCRB CDR3s proved moderately but significantly shorter in all four CD4+ subsets.

V gave up 6 bases and J gave up 7 bases, with 10 bases separating them. The CDR3 consists of 12 residues. The germline gives CDR1 SGHNT, CDR2 YYREEE (reference sequence). Sequencing targeted expressed TCRB transcripts, as all isolated RNA had been reverse transcribed. Naive, central memory and regulatory T cell samples averaged around 3.9 million immunoSEQ reads each. Here immunoSEQ multiplex PCR was the method, and the copy in TCRdb shows in-frame clones only, minus some. The data contain about 130,000 clones, 7% to 10% of them singletons. Of note for this clone: Its antigen is unidentified.

CD45RO/CCR7/CD25/CD127/CD95/CD27 sorting isolated CD4+ naive, central memory, regulatory and stem cell-like memory cells. The source is a man between 18 and 35 years old in good health. The chain has TRBV5-4 and TRBJ2-2; a possible D gene is TRBD2 (5 bases). Sequenced material: central memory CD4+ T cells from blood. The CDR3 region has the DNA TGTGCCAGCAATCTCCGGGACGGGGAGCTGTTTTTT. Translating it yields CASNLRDGELFF.